The 28 T cell receptor beta chains below were found in one sample sequenced in a study of shared clonotypes between healthy human individuals. Only in-frame clones appear in the TCRdb table, and some are missing; sequencing was by immunoSEQ multiplex PCR. The sample yields 950,000 to 1,300,000 clones, approximately 68% seen once. Specimen: memory CD4+ T cells sorted from blood. Subset given: CD45RA-negative fraction. These receptors were obtained from a man in his late teens or twenties in good health.

As concerns this clone: One end of the junction is discordant with germline, which a read error may explain. The V gene is TRBV7-7, the J gene TRBJ2-2; D tentatively fits TRBD1 or TRBD2 (5 bases each). The CDR3 is 15 amino acids. From germline, CDR1 is SSHAT and CDR2 FNYEAQ (reference sequence). The CDR3 region is CASSFAFGDAGELFF. The CDR3 nucleotides are TGTGCTAGCAGCTTCGCCTTTGGGGACGCCGGGGAGCTGTTTTTT.

This chain connects TRBV7-2 to TRBJ2-7, with 8 positions matching TRBD2. CDR3 length: 15 residues. Germline CDR1 SGHTA, CDR2 FQGNSA. With V trimmed by 5 bases and J by 0 bases, 6 bases remained unmatched. CDR3 sequence reads: CASSGSGASSYEQYF. CDR3 DNA: TGTGCCAGCAGCGGTAGCGGGGCGAGCTCCTACGAGCAGTACTTC.

The rearrangement links TRBV11-3 to TRBJ2-1, with D possibly TRBD2 on 6 matching bases. The CDR3 is 14 residues long. Per the germline V gene, CDR1 is SGHNT and CDR2 is YENEEA. The V end lost 5 bases, the J end lost 3 bases, and 11 bases lay between the germline ends. The CDR3 loop is CASSLGRDYNEQFF. CDR3 nucleotide sequence: TGTGCCAGCAGCCTCGGGAGAGACTACAATGAGCAGTTCTTC.

This clone occurred a few times. CDR3 in DNA: TGTGCCAGCTCTCGGGTGGGAGACGAGCAGTACTTC. Protein sequence: CASSRVGDEQYF. The rearrangement joins TRBV18 to TRBJ2-7; weak D call: TRBD2 (5 bases). Per germline, CDR1 KGHSH and CDR2 LQKENI. The germline V and J ends were trimmed by 6 bases and 5 bases, with 11 bases remaining between them. This CDR3 region has 12 residues.

This clone came up many times. The chain uses TRBV10-3 and TRBJ2-2; unclear D gene. There are 12 residues in the CDR3. Germline CDR1 and CDR2: ENHRY and SYGVKD. The germline V and J ends were trimmed by 2 bases and 4 bases, with 2 bases remaining between them. The CDR3 loop is CAISEATGELFF. In DNA form, the CDR3 reads TGTGCCATCAGTGAGGCCACCGGGGAGCTGTTTTTT.

This clone was recorded a few times. The J gene is TRBJ1-5, the V gene TRBV19; the D gene is possibly TRBD1 (5 bases). The CDR3 sequence is 15 residues long. Germline loops: CDR1 LNHDA, CDR2 SQIVND (reference sequence). V was pared by 5 bases and J by 2 bases, with 13 bases between. CDR3 loop: CASSSIDRGNQPQHF. The CDR3 DNA reads as TGTGCCAGTAGTTCCATTGACAGAGGCAATCAGCCCCAGCATTTT.

This clone has only a few counts. Other DNA sequences of this sample code for an identical CDR3. V gene TRBV28 combines with J gene TRBJ2-3; 8 bases map to TRBD1. V gave up 5 bases and J gave up 0 bases; unmatched junction bases: 4. CDR1 and CDR2 (germline): MDHEN, SYDVKM. This CDR3 is built from 15 residues. CDR3 in amino acids: CASSPGTGSTDTQYF. The DNA for the CDR3 is TGTGCCAGCAGTCCCGGGACAGGAAGCACAGATACGCAGTATTTT.

This clone was seen more than once but under ten times. The J gene is TRBJ2-1, the V gene TRBV11-2, with 7 bases lining up with TRBD2. Trimming at V came to 1 base and at J to 12 bases, leaving 12 bases not matched to a gene. There are 15 residues in the CDR3. Germline CDR1 reads SGHAT; CDR2 reads FQNNGV. CDR3 amino acids: CASSLGGRAKYGQFF. DNA of the CDR3: TGTGCCAGCAGCTTAGGGGGGAGGGCAAAATATGGGCAGTTCTTC.

The rearrangement joins TRBV30 to TRBJ2-7; D gene ambiguous. The CDR3 is made up of 13 amino acids. Between the trimmed V and J ends, which lost 2 bases and 1 base, there was a span of 9 bases. Per germline, CDR1 GTSNPN and CDR2 SVGIG (reference sequence). The CDR3 sequence is CAWSIDFSYEQYF. CDR3 in DNA: TGTGCCTGGAGTATCGACTTTTCCTACGAGCAGTACTTC.

The chain is built from TRBV5-1 and TRBJ1-1, with D hard to call. CDR3 length: 14 amino acids. The germline CDR1 and CDR2 sequences are SGHRS and YFSETQ. The ends were cut back, 0 bases at V and 2 bases at J, with 8 bases in the middle. CDR3 loop: CASSLVSFNTEAFF. CDR3 in DNA: TGCGCCAGCAGCTTGGTTTCTTTTAACACTGAAGCTTTCTTT.

This sequence joins TRBV4-1 and TRBJ1-2; 9 bases match TRBD1. V was pared by 0 bases and J by 6 bases, with 2 bases of the junction left unmatched. CDR3 length: 14 residues. CDR1 is MGHRA, CDR2 YSYEKL, per germline. The CDR3 DNA reads TGCGCCAGCAGCCAAGAAACAGGGGGCGATGGCTACACCTTC. Amino acids: CASSQETGGDGYTF.

The J gene is TRBJ2-5, the V gene TRBV5-1; 7 nucleotides line up with TRBD2. V lost 3 bases, J lost 0 bases, and 2 bases stayed unmatched. There are 14 residues in the CDR3. Germline V gene sequence: CDR1 SGHRS, CDR2 YFSETQ. The CDR3 nucleotides read TGCGCCAGCAGCTACGGACTAGACCAAGAGACCCAGTACTTC. As protein: CASSYGLDQETQYF.

The V call is TRBV19, the J call TRBJ2-5, with TRBD2 identical over 13 bases. V was pared by 6 bases and J by 4 bases, with 8 bases of the junction left unmatched. The germline CDR1 and CDR2 sequences are LNHDA and SQIVND (reference sequence). This CDR3 spans 16 amino acids. The CDR3 DNA reads as TGTGCCAGTAGCAAACTAGCGGGAGGGACCGGAGAGACCCAGTACTTC. Translation: CASSKLAGGTGETQYF.

The V and J genes are TRBV6-5 and TRBJ1-1, with D possibly TRBD1 on 6 matching bases. The germline V and J ends were trimmed by 6 bases and 3 bases, with 17 bases remaining between them. This CDR3 is built from 15 residues. Germline-derived CDR1 and CDR2 are MNHEY and SVGAGI. The CDR3 is CASSRGTKLYTEAFF. CDR3 DNA sequence: TGTGCCAGCAGCCGCGGGACAAAATTATACACTGAAGCTTTCTTT.

The genes are TRBV5-5 and TRBJ2-1, with D hard to call. The CDR3 is made up of 15 amino acids. Trimming removed 3 bases from V and 5 bases from J, with 15 bases in between. Germline-derived CDR1 and CDR2 are SGHKS and YYEKEE (reference sequence). For the CDR3, the DNA is TGTGCCAGCAGCTATTTGGCTGTTACTAACAATGAGCAGTTCTTC. It translates to CASSYLAVTNNEQFF.

Points on this clone: A much more abundant neighbour one base away suggests this may be a read error. The chain links TRBV5-1 to TRBJ1-3, with D tentatively TRBD1 (5 bases). CDR1 is SGHRS and CDR2 is YFSETQ in the germline V gene. CDR3 length: 14 amino acids. The germline V and J ends were trimmed by 4 bases and 3 bases, with 11 bases remaining between them. The CDR3 loop is CASSPVQVGNTIYF. CDR3 sequence (DNA): TGCGCCAGCAGCCCGGTACAGGTTGGAAACACCATATATTTT.

V is TRBV4-3 and J is TRBJ2-7; a possible D gene is TRBD2 (6 bases). Per the germline V gene, CDR1 is LGHNA and CDR2 is YSLEER. Trimming left V 0 bases short and J 3 bases short, with 12 bases between. The length of the CDR3 is 15 residues. CDR3 loop: CASSQDRRGLYEQYF. The CDR3, as DNA: TGCGCCAGCAGCCAAGATAGAAGGGGACTCTACGAGCAGTACTTC.

The chain links TRBV4-1 to TRBJ1-5; D is unresolved. Trimming left V 0 bases short and J 9 bases short, with 15 bases between. The germline CDR1 and CDR2 sequences are MGHRA and YSYEKL. There are 15 residues in the CDR3. The CDR3 DNA reads TGCGCCAGCAGCCAAGATACCTGGGAGAGTCGGCCCCAGCATTTT. This sequence encodes CASSQDTWESRPQHF.

The rearrangement joins TRBV5-4 to TRBJ1-1, with TRBD1 as a possible D gene (6 bases). Germline values: CDR1 SGHNT, CDR2 YYREEE (reference sequence). This CDR3 has 14 residues. Trimming shortened V by 3 bases and J by 10 bases, and 19 bases separated the two germline ends. The CDR3 nucleotides read TGTGCCAGCAGCTCGAGCAGGACAGACATGGGAGCTTTCTTT. It translates to CASSSSRTDMGAFF.

This chain joins TRBV6-1 and TRBJ1-1, with 7 bases aligning to TRBD1. Looked up from germline, CDR1 is MNHNS and CDR2 is SASEGT. The CDR3 length is 13 residues. V was clipped by 3 bases and J by 5 bases; unmatched bases: 3. In DNA, the CDR3 is TGTGCCAGCAGTGAGGACAGGCCTACTGAAGCTTTCTTT. It yields the protein CASSEDRPTEAFF.

About this clone itself: Other DNA sequences in the sample encode the same CDR3. The V and J genes are TRBV6-5 and TRBJ2-3, with D unresolved. This CDR3 has 14 residues. Trimming cost V 2 bases and J 1 base, with 7 bases left between them. Per the germline V gene, CDR1 is MNHEY and CDR2 is SVGAGI. The CDR3 sequence is CASSYNRGTDTQYF. CDR3 DNA sequence: TGTGCCAGCAGTTACAATCGGGGCACAGATACGCAGTATTTT.

This clone was picked up a small number of times. The gene calls are TRBV2 and TRBJ1-6; 9 bases fit TRBD1. Germline values: CDR1 SNHLY, CDR2 FYNNEI. The CDR3 length is 15 residues. V was pared by 6 bases and J by 6 bases, with 6 bases of the junction left unmatched. The CDR3 DNA reads as TGTGCCAGCAGCGGCGGGACAGGGATTAATTCACCCCTCCACTTT. Protein product: CASSGGTGINSPLHF.

Details on this clone: Within the sample, other DNA sequences also encode this same CDR3. This chain links TRBV5-1 with TRBJ2-7, with D possibly matching TRBD1 (6 bases). CDR1 and CDR2 from the germline V gene are SGHRS and YFSETQ. Trimming cost V 4 bases and J 4 bases, with 12 bases left between them. The CDR3 contains 13 residues. CDR3 DNA: TGCGCCAGCAGCCCCACAGGGTCTTACGAGCAGTACTTC. Protein: CASSPTGSYEQYF. The full variable domain, completed using reference TRBV5-1 and TRBJ2-7, is KAGVTQTPRYLIKTRGQQVTLSCSPISGHRSVSWYQQTPGQGLQFLFEYFSETQRNKGNFPGRFSGRQFSNSRSEMNVSTLELGDSALYLCASSPTGSYEQYFGPGTRLTVT.

The rearrangement links TRBV7-3 to TRBJ2-5; 9 bases line up with TRBD2. Germline lookup yields CDR1 SGHTA and CDR2 FQGTGA. CDR3 size: 15 residues. Trimming at V came to 0 bases and at J to 4 bases, leaving 3 bases not matched to a gene. The CDR3 nucleotides are TGTGCCAGCAGCTTAACTGCGACTAGCGGAGAGACCCAGTACTTC. This codes for CASSLTATSGETQYF.

This chain links TRBV9 with TRBJ2-3, with 9 bases aligning to TRBD1. CDR3 length: 15 residues. Germline values: CDR1 SGDLS, CDR2 YYNGEE. The V gene end was trimmed by 3 bases and the J gene end by 3 bases; junction bases not matched to a gene: 5. CDR3 sequence reads: CASSAQGASTDTQYF. The CDR3 DNA reads TGTGCCAGCAGCGCACAGGGGGCATCGACAGATACGCAGTATTTT.

This clone turned up a few times. V is TRBV6-1 and J is TRBJ1-4, with TRBD1 matching over 9 bases. Germline loops: CDR1 MNHNS, CDR2 SASEGT. The CDR3 covers 14 residues. V shed 2 bases, J shed 8 bases, and the junction held 3 bases outside the gene matches. The CDR3 nucleotides read TGTGCCAGCAGTGAACAGGGGACAGGGGAAAAACTGTTTTTT. Translation: CASSEQGTGEKLFF.

This clone has a single count. The CDR3 here is CAPHRGRYEQYF. The CDR3 DNA reads as TGCGCCCCACACCGAGGACGCTACGAGCAGTACTTC. The V gene is TRBV5-1, the J gene TRBJ2-7; D not certain. Germline assignment: CDR1 SGHRS and CDR2 YFSETQ. Trimming pared 10 bases from V and 3 bases from J, leaving 14 bases between. The CDR3 length is 12 residues. Supplemented by reference TRBV5-1 and TRBJ2-7, the full variable domain reads KAGVTQTPRYLIKTRGQQVTLSCSPISGHRSVSWYQQTPGQGLQFLFEYFSETQRNKGNFPGRFSGRQFSNSRSEMNVSTLELGDSALYLCAPHRGRYEQYFGPGTRLTVT.

The chain recombines TRBV2 with TRBJ2-2; no firm D call. This CDR3 contains 15 residues. Germline loops: CDR1 SNHLY, CDR2 FYNNEI. Trimming shortened V by 4 bases and J by 0 bases, and 9 bases separated the two germline ends. CDR3 nucleotides: TGTGCCAGCAGTGTTCGCTCCTCGAACACCGGGGAGCTGTTTTTT. This translates into CASSVRSSNTGELFF.